This is a list of T cell receptor beta chains from one sample in a study of cytotoxic CD8 clonotypes in ibrutinib-treated CLL. The table came from immunoSEQ multiplex PCR; TCRdb's copy has only in-frame clones and leaves some out. The sample lists around 50,000 clones; over 55% were seen once. This material consisted of PBMCs, taken after 24 months of ibrutinib treatment. Every receptor here comes from a human donor with chronic lymphocytic leukemia. The CDR3 runs from the conserved cysteine through the conserved F or W. The order of the fields is D gene, clone size, V gene, J gene, CDR3 protein, CDR3 DNA. A D gene is named only where the DNA matches it firmly. Clone size is shown for a subset of rows, as once, few, many or a class of expanded clone.

d_gene: TRBD2; abundance: .; v_gene: TRBV4-3; j_gene: TRBJ2-1; CDR3aa: CASSPLASGRLGEQFF; CDR3nt: TGCGCCAGCAGCCCCCTGGCTAGCGGGAGGTTGGGTGAGCAGTTCTTC
d_gene: TRBD1; abundance: .; v_gene: TRBV14; j_gene: TRBJ2-7; CDR3aa: CASSRPGQGAYEQYF; CDR3nt: TGTGCCAGCAGCCGACCGGGACAGGGGGCCTACGAGCAGTACTTC
d_gene: .; abundance: few; v_gene: TRBV5-6; j_gene: TRBJ2-1; CDR3aa: CASSNYNEQFF; CDR3nt: TGTGCCAGCAGCAACTACAATGAGCAGTTCTTC
d_gene: .; abundance: .; v_gene: TRBV7-2; j_gene: TRBJ2-1; CDR3aa: CASSSRDTFNEQFF; CDR3nt: TGTGCCAGCAGCTCACGGGACACCTTCAATGAGCAGTTCTTC
d_gene: TRBD1; abundance: .; v_gene: TRBV13; j_gene: TRBJ2-5; CDR3aa: CASSLTGTAYQETQYF; CDR3nt: TGTGCCAGCAGCCTTACCGGGACAGCGTACCAAGAGACCCAGTACTTC
d_gene: .; abundance: .; v_gene: TRBV28; j_gene: TRBJ1-5; CDR3aa: CASITTLNNQPQHF; CDR3nt: TGTGCCAGCATAACGACCCTGAATAATCAGCCCCAGCATTTT
d_gene: .; abundance: .; v_gene: TRBV5-1; j_gene: TRBJ2-3; CDR3aa: CASSDQGIDTQYF; CDR3nt: TGCGCCAGCAGCGACCAGGGAATAGATACGCAGTATTTT
d_gene: .; abundance: .; v_gene: TRBV29-1; j_gene: TRBJ2-7; CDR3aa: CSARGYASSYEQYF; CDR3nt: TGCAGCGCACGGGGTTACGCGAGCTCCTACGAGCAGTACTTC
d_gene: .; abundance: .; v_gene: TRBV6-5; j_gene: TRBJ2-1; CDR3aa: CASSFPLASEQFF; CDR3nt: TGTGCCAGCAGTTTCCCGCTAGCTAGTGAGCAGTTCTTC
d_gene: .; abundance: few; v_gene: TRBV27; j_gene: TRBJ2-2; CDR3aa: CASSLGRNTGELFF; CDR3nt: TGTGCCAGCAGTTTAGGGCGAAACACCGGGGAGCTGTTTTTT
d_gene: TRBD2; abundance: many; v_gene: TRBV6-1; j_gene: TRBJ2-3; CDR3aa: CASSLAGGPGDTQYF; CDR3nt: TGTGCCAGCAGTTTAGCGGGAGGCCCAGGGGATACGCAGTATTTT
d_gene: TRBD1; abundance: .; v_gene: TRBV14; j_gene: TRBJ2-5; CDR3aa: CASSQEGSQGALETQYF; CDR3nt: TGTGCCAGCAGCCAGGAGGGGAGTCAGGGGGCATTGGAGACCCAGTACTTC
d_gene: TRBD2; abundance: few; v_gene: TRBV28; j_gene: TRBJ2-3; CDR3aa: CASSLPSGSSTDTQYF; CDR3nt: TGTGCCAGCAGTTTACCTAGCGGGAGTAGCACAGATACGCAGTATTTT
d_gene: .; abundance: .; v_gene: TRBV4-1; j_gene: TRBJ1-5; CDR3aa: CASSPVDNSNQPQHF; CDR3nt: TGCGCCAGCAGCCCAGTAGACAATAGCAATCAGCCCCAGCATTTT
d_gene: TRBD2; abundance: .; v_gene: TRBV5-6; j_gene: TRBJ2-3; CDR3aa: CASSLPGGGIDTQYF; CDR3nt: TGTGCCAGCAGCCTCCCGGGGGGGGGCATAGATACGCAGTATTTT
d_gene: .; abundance: .; v_gene: TRBV6-1; j_gene: TRBJ2-3; CDR3aa: CASSLGDTQYF; CDR3nt: TGTGCCAGCAGTTTGGGAGATACGCAGTATTTT
d_gene: .; abundance: .; v_gene: TRBV19; j_gene: TRBJ1-6; CDR3aa: CASSEDRGLRSPLHF; CDR3nt: TGTGCCAGTAGCGAGGATCGAGGCCTCCGCTCACCCCTCCACTTT
d_gene: TRBD1; abundance: once; v_gene: TRBV28; j_gene: TRBJ1-6; CDR3aa: CASSSPGQGVSPLHF; CDR3nt: TGTGCCAGCAGTTCTCCGGGACAGGGGGTTTCACCCCTCCACTTT
d_gene: .; abundance: .; v_gene: TRBV28; j_gene: TRBJ2-5; CDR3aa: CASRGGGKKETQYF; CDR3nt: TGTGCCAGCAGAGGGGGGGGGAAGAAGGAGACCCAGTACTTC
d_gene: TRBD2; abundance: .; v_gene: TRBV11-3; j_gene: TRBJ2-1; CDR3aa: CASSLQRGGRGEQFF; CDR3nt: TGTGCCAGCAGCCTCCAGCGGGGGGGCAGGGGTGAGCAGTTCTTC